This T cell receptor (beta chain) was profiled in a study of blood T cell repertoires in COVID-19. Across the study: Researchers got acute and convalescent COVID-19 samples from the United States, Italy and Spain. T cells, B-cell-depleted T cells, or PBMCs provided the cDNA or gDNA that served as material.

Original handling: Reference gene primers were amplified, and this amplification served to estimate nucleated cell counts. Here immunoSEQ multiplex PCR was the method, and the copy in TCRdb shows in-frame clones only, minus some. V and J calls plus clone size are reproduced from that table; the DNA served to infer D and trimming. The repertoire holds 350,000 to 550,000 clones, with 75% to 90% as singletons. This CDR3 comprises 18 residues. V shed 0 bases and J 2 bases; nucleotides not matched to a gene: 4. Germline CDR1 reads MNHEY; CDR2 reads SVGEGT. The V gene is TRBV6-2 or TRBV6-3, the J gene TRBJ2-1; 13 nucleotides agree with TRBD2. The sample comprised peripheral blood. This TCR derives from a woman aged 25 to 39 with acute or convalescent COVID-19. This CDR3 reads CASSYSRLAGGPYNEQFF. As DNA, the CDR3 is TGTGCCAGCAGTTACTCCCGACTAGCGGGGGGCCCCTACAATGAGCAGTTCTTC.